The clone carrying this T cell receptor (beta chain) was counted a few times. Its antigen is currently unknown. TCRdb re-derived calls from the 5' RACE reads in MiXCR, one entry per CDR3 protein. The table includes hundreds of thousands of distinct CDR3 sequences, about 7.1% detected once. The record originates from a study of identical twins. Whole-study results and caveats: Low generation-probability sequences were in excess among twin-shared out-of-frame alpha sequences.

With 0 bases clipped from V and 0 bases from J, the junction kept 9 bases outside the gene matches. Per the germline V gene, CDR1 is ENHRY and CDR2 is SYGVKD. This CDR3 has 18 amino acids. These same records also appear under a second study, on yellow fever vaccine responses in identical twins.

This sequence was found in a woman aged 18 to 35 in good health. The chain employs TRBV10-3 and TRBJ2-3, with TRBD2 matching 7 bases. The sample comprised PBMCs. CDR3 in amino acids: CAISESLPSGTSTDTQYF. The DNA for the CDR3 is TGTGCCATCAGTGAGTCTTTGCCTAGCGGAACTAGCACAGATACGCAGTATTTT.